This T cell receptor beta chain was obtained from a study of blood T cell repertoires in COVID-19. Method: immunoSEQ multiplex PCR; TCRdb's copy keeps in-frame clones and lacks some. The data hold under 350,000 clones, with about nine tenths observed a single time. Trimming took off 2 bases at V and 8 bases at J, with 13 bases between the two ends. This CDR3 contains 14 residues. The germline V gene has CDR1 SGHVS and CDR2 FQNEAQ. This sequence joins TRBV7-8 and TRBJ2-1; D gene uncertain. This sequence was found in a woman in her twenties or thirties with COVID-19, enrolled during active disease. Sequenced sample: peripheral blood. The CDR3 sequence: CASSLSRVEDEQFF. CDR3 nucleotide sequence: TGTGCCAGCAGCTTAAGCCGGGTTGAGGATGAGCAGTTCTTC. Supplemented by reference TRBV7-8 and TRBJ2-1, the full variable domain reads GAGVSQSPRYKVAKRGQDVALRCDPISGHVSLFWYQQALGQGPEFLTYFQNEAQLDKSGLPSDRFFAERPEGSVSTLKIQRTQQEDSAVYLCASSLSRVEDEQFFGPGTRLTVL.